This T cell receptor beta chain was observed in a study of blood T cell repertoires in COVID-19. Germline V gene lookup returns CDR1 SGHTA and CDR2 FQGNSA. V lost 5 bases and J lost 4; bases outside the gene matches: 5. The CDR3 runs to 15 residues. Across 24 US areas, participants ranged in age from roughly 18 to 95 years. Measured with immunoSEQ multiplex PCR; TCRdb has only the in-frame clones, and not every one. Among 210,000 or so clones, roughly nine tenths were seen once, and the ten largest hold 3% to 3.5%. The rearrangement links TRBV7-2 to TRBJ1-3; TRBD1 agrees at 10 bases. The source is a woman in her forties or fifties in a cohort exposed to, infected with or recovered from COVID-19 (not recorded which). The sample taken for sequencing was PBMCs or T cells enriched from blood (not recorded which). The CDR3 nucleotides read TGTGCCAGCAGCAACCCGGGACAGGGGGGAAACACCATATATTTT. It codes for CASSNPGQGGNTIYF.